This passage covers 27 T cell receptor beta chains from one sample sequenced in a study of PD-L1 blockade in urothelial cancer. TCRdb's copy holds only in-frame clones and misses some; the assay was immunoSEQ multiplex PCR. The table has approximately 1,300 clones, about 39% seen once. The material was tumor tissue, obtained before atezolizumab (anti-PD-L1) treatment. These receptors were taken from a man in his sixties with urothelial cancer.

V is TRBV19 and J is TRBJ1-4, with a tentative D call TRBD1 (5 bases). In germline, CDR1 is LNHDA, CDR2 SQIVND (reference sequence). Trimming took off 4 bases at V and 4 bases at J, with 13 bases between the two ends. The CDR3 consists of 15 residues. The CDR3 sequence: CASSTTAGFNEKLFF. The CDR3 nucleotides are TGTGCCAGTAGTACGACGGCAGGGTTTAATGAAAAACTGTTTTTT.

In DNA, the CDR3 is TGTGCCAGTACCTCCCACACGGGCGGTGAAAAACTGTTTTTT. Protein: CASTSHTGGEKLFF. The chain has TRBV19 and TRBJ1-4; the D is unclear. Germline V gene lookup returns CDR1 LNHDA and CDR2 SQIVND (reference sequence). V dropped 7 bases and J dropped 7 bases, with 16 bases sitting between them. The CDR3 contains 14 residues.

The chain links TRBV29-1 to TRBJ1-1, with 7 bases lining up with TRBD1. J was trimmed by 4 bases and V by 6 bases; bases with no gene match: 8. CDR1 SQVTM and CDR2 ANQGSEA come from the germline V gene. The CDR3 is 13 residues long. The DNA of the CDR3 is TGCAGCGTCTCCGGGACAGAAGGCACTGAAGCTTTCTTT. Protein product: CSVSGTEGTEAFF. Using reference TRBV29-1 and TRBJ1-1 for the parts outside the CDR3, the full variable domain is SAVISQKPSRDICQRGTSLTIQCQVDSQVTMMFWYRQQPGQSLTLIATANQGSEATYESGFVIDKFPISRPNLTFSTLTVSNMSPEDSSIYLCSVSGTEGTEAFFGQGTRLTVV.

This clone was seen a handful of times. This chain uses TRBV2 with TRBJ1-5, with a tentative D call TRBD1 (5 bases). Germline assignment: CDR1 SNHLY and CDR2 FYNNEI. V was trimmed by 7 bases and J by 5 bases, leaving 18 bases between them. The length of the CDR3 is 15 residues. The CDR3 protein is CASITRQTTDQPQHF. CDR3 nucleotides: TGTGCCAGCATCACAAGACAGACAACGGATCAGCCCCAGCATTTT.

The V and J genes are TRBV29-1 and TRBJ1-1, with a tentative D call TRBD1 (5 bases). CDR1 and CDR2 from the germline V gene are SQVTM and ANQGSEA. Trimming left V 7 bases short and J 3 bases short, with 12 bases between. The CDR3 sequence is 12 residues long. As DNA, the CDR3 is TGCAGCGCGGTGCCCAGGGACACTGAAGCTTTCTTT. Translated: CSAVPRDTEAFF.

This clone was counted only a few times. J is TRBJ2-5 and V is TRBV29-1; 10 nucleotides align to TRBD1. The CDR3 is 15 residues long. J was trimmed by 1 base and V by 4 bases; bases with no gene match: 6. Germline V CDR1 and CDR2: SQVTM, ANQGSEA. The CDR3 coding sequence is TGCAGCGTTGTTAACTGGGACAGGGGCCAAGAGACCCAGTACTTC. Translated: CSVVNWDRGQETQYF.

The chain employs TRBV4-1 and TRBJ1-1; possible D gene TRBD1, 5 bases. Trimming pared 0 bases from V and 4 bases from J, leaving 9 bases between. The CDR3 consists of 14 residues. The V gene's germline CDR1 is MGHRA and CDR2 YSYEKL. This CDR3 is CASSQDRRGTEAFF. Written as DNA, the CDR3 is TGCGCCAGCAGCCAAGATCGGAGGGGCACTGAAGCTTTCTTT.

This clone was picked up a small number of times. The CDR3 DNA follows: TGTGCCAGCAGTTACTCGATTGGGCAGGGGGCGATCACCGGGGAGCTGTTTTTT. Protein: CASSYSIGQGAITGELFF. The gene calls are TRBV6-8 and TRBJ2-2, with 8 bases aligning to TRBD1. The germline V gene has CDR1 MNHGY and CDR2 SAAAGT. The CDR3 is 18 amino acids. After removal of 0 bases from V and 4 bases from J, the junction contained 10 bases not matched to a gene.

This chain joins TRBV29-1 and TRBJ2-4; 7 bases are a match to TRBD2. The CDR3 runs to 13 residues. Trimming took 4 bases from V and 2 from J; bases not matched to a gene: 2. Germline V gene lookup returns CDR1 SQVTM and CDR2 ANQGSEA. This CDR3 reads CSVGGGTKNIQYF. The DNA for the CDR3 is TGCAGCGTTGGGGGGGGAACCAAAAACATTCAGTACTTC.

This clone was detected only a few times. This chain links TRBV11-3 with TRBJ2-3; 9 bases agree with TRBD2. Unmatched junction bases numbered 4, after V lost 5 bases and J lost 1 base. Per the germline V gene, CDR1 is SGHNT and CDR2 is YENEEA. There are 15 residues in the CDR3. CDR3 in amino acids: CASSSSGGRTDTQYF. Here the CDR3 DNA reads TGTGCCAGCAGCAGTAGCGGGGGACGCACAGATACGCAGTATTTT.

This chain uses TRBV29-1 with TRBJ2-1; D might be TRBD2 (6 bases). The ends were cut back, 7 bases at V and 7 bases at J, with 23 bases in the middle. CDR3 length: 15 residues. Germline values: CDR1 SQVTM, CDR2 ANQGSEA. CDR3 in amino acids: CSAKGREGIHNEQFF. The CDR3 nucleotides read TGCAGCGCCAAAGGGCGGGAAGGCATCCATAATGAGCAGTTCTTC.

A remark on this clone: The junction departs from germline at one end; a sequencing error may be responsible. The chain combines TRBV6-8 with TRBJ1-1; 11 bases fit TRBD1. Germline CDR1 MNHGY, CDR2 SAAAGT. This CDR3 spans 16 amino acids. CDR3 loop: CVSRDGTGGRNTEAFF. In DNA, the CDR3 is TGTGTCAGCAGGGATGGGACAGGGGGTAGGAACACTGAAGCTTTCTTT.

By proportion, this clone is medium-sized. The chain carries TRBV11-3 and TRBJ2-5; TRBD1 matches 9 bases. The CDR3 totals 14 residues. V shed 2 bases and J 4 bases; nucleotides not matched to a gene: 2. Germline CDR1 SGHNT, CDR2 YENEEA. CDR3 protein: CASSLKDRGETQYF. The DNA of the CDR3 is TGTGCCAGCAGCTTAAAGGACAGGGGAGAGACCCAGTACTTC.

The V call is TRBV4-1, the J call TRBJ1-2, with TRBD1 matching over 8 bases. Trimming cost V 0 bases and J 6 bases; bases outside gene matches: 3. Germline values: CDR1 MGHRA, CDR2 YSYEKL. The CDR3 contains 14 residues. CDR3 sequence (DNA): TGCGCCAGCAGCCAAGAGGACAGGGTACATGGCTACACCTTC. This gives the protein CASSQEDRVHGYTF.

This chain joins TRBV6-4 and TRBJ1-2; D remains ambiguous. Germline V gene sequence: CDR1 MRHNA, CDR2 SNTAGT. V lost 7 bases and J lost 7, with 10 bases in between. This CDR3 has 11 amino acids. CDR3 sequence: CASMRAGGYTF. The CDR3 DNA reads TGTGCCAGCATGCGGGCCGGTGGCTACACCTTC.

CDR3 loop: CASSTHHTDTQYF. The CDR3 bases are TGTGCCAGCAGCACTCATCACACAGATACGCAGTATTTT. The rearrangement uses TRBV9 and TRBJ2-3; D call uncertain. Trimming took 4 bases from V and 2 from J, leaving 8 bases between them. The CDR3 is 13 amino acids. CDR1 and CDR2 from the germline V gene are SGDLS and YYNGEE. Full variable domain (remainder filled in from reference TRBV9 and TRBJ2-3): DSGVTQTPKHLITATGQRVTLRCSPRSGDLSVYWYQQSLDQGLQFLIQYYNGEERAKGNILERFSAQQFPDLHSELNLSSLELGDSALYFCASSTHHTDTQYFGPGTRLTVL.

This clone was counted only a few times. This sequence joins TRBV6-8 and TRBJ2-7, with a tentative D call TRBD2 (5 bases). The CDR3 has 13 residues. Per the germline V gene, CDR1 is MNHGY and CDR2 is SAAAGT. The V gene lost 8 bases and the J gene lost 5 bases, with 16 bases spanning the gap. The CDR3 here is CASVLARFDEQYF. In DNA form, the CDR3 reads TGTGCCAGCGTTCTAGCAAGGTTCGACGAGCAGTACTTC.

This rearrangement joins TRBV6-8 to TRBJ1-1, with D maybe TRBD1 (6 bases). The CDR3 is 16 residues long. The ends were cut back, 6 bases at V and 3 bases at J, with 20 bases in the middle. Germline CDR1 is MNHGY and CDR2 is SAAAGT. DNA of the CDR3: TGTGCCAGCAGCTACAATAGACAGGTCCGGTACACTGAAGCTTTCTTT. It yields the protein CASSYNRQVRYTEAFF.

This chain joins TRBV2 and TRBJ2-7; 14 bases line up with TRBD2. Per the germline V gene, CDR1 is SNHLY and CDR2 is FYNNEI. The CDR3 consists of 14 residues. J gave up 3 bases and V 6 bases, and 1 base lay outside the gene matches. The CDR3 protein is CASRGTSGSYEQYF. In nucleotides, the CDR3 is TGTGCCAGCAGGGGGACTAGCGGGAGCTACGAGCAGTACTTC.

This clone was found a few times. The V call is TRBV1, the J call TRBJ2-3; the D call TRBD2 from the table was never checked on the DNA. TRBV1 is a pseudogene segment. The CDR3 contains 18 residues. CDR3 residues: CASSPAVGLAGNTDTQYF. CDR3 bases: TGCGCCAGCAGCCCGGCGGTCGGACTAGCGGGAAACACAGATACGCAGTATTTT.

This clone is medium-sized. The rearrangement uses TRBV11-3 and TRBJ1-4; the match to TRBD1 covers 8 bases. J gave up 7 bases and V 3 bases, and 7 bases lay outside the gene matches. This CDR3 has 15 amino acids. Per germline, CDR1 SGHNT and CDR2 YENEEA. CDR3 sequence reads: CASSFDRGTGEKLFF. The CDR3 DNA sequence: TGTGCCAGCAGCTTCGACAGGGGAACGGGTGAAAAACTGTTTTTT.

This clone was detected only a few times. At one end, the junction sequence differs from germline, possibly due to a read error. This chain joins TRBV11-3 and TRBJ1-5; 9 positions agree with TRBD1. CDR3 length: 15 residues. CDR1 is SGHNT and CDR2 is YENEEA in the germline V gene. DNA for the CDR3: TGTGCCAGCAGCTTAGTCACAGGGGGCAACCAGCCCCAGCATTTT. It encodes CASSLVTGGNQPQHF.

A word on this clone: One end of the junction does not line up with germline, which may come from a read error. The V call is TRBV11-3, the J call TRBJ2-7; 9 nucleotides align to TRBD2. Looked up from germline, CDR1 is SGHNT and CDR2 is YENEEA. The CDR3 is 14 residues long. The CDR3 bases are TGTGTCAGCAGCTTGACTAGCGGTTCCCACGAGCAGTACTTC. Translation: CVSSLTSGSHEQYF.

A single count supports this clone. The chain combines TRBV15 with TRBJ2-2; tentative D call: TRBD1 (5 bases). There are 14 residues in the CDR3. Germline CDR1 is LNHNV and CDR2 is YYDKDF (reference sequence). The ends were cut back, 3 bases at V and 3 bases at J, with 8 bases in the middle. DNA of the CDR3: TGTGCCACCAGCAGGCAGGGTTACACCGGGGAGCTGTTTTTT. Translated, it gives CATSRQGYTGELFF.

The CDR3 spells CASSVSGTDPSPLHF. In DNA form, the CDR3 reads TGTGCCAGCAGCGTATCCGGGACAGACCCATCACCCCTCCACTTT. The chain couples TRBV9 to TRBJ1-6, with 7 bases fitting TRBD1. This CDR3 has 15 amino acids. V was clipped by 1 base and J by 10 bases; unmatched bases: 8. CDR1 and CDR2 (germline): SGDLS, YYNGEE. The full variable domain, rest sourced from reference TRBV9 and TRBJ1-6, is DSGVTQTPKHLITATGQRVTLRCSPRSGDLSVYWYQQSLDQGLQFLIQYYNGEERAKGNILERFSAQQFPDLHSELNLSSLELGDSALYFCASSVSGTDPSPLHFGNGTRLTVT.

This clone was counted only a few times. The gene calls are TRBV7-6 and TRBJ1-3; D is uncertain. Germline assignment: CDR1 SGHVS and CDR2 FNYEAQ. V lost 8 bases to trimming and J lost 0 bases, with 11 bases between them. This CDR3 comprises 14 residues. This CDR3 reads CASGEGFSGNTIYF. CDR3 bases: TGTGCCAGCGGGGAGGGTTTCTCTGGAAACACCATATATTTT.

In its sample, this clone was seen a few times. The V and J genes are TRBV11-3 and TRBJ2-3; D could derive from TRBD1 or TRBD2 (6 bases each). Trimming took off 2 bases at V and 4 bases at J, with 16 bases between the two ends. Germline V gene sequence: CDR1 SGHNT, CDR2 YENEEA. CDR3 length: 16 residues. The CDR3 coding sequence is TGTGCCAGCAGCTTATTGAGGGGGGTTCCTTCAGATACGCAGTATTTT. Translating it yields CASSLLRGVPSDTQYF.